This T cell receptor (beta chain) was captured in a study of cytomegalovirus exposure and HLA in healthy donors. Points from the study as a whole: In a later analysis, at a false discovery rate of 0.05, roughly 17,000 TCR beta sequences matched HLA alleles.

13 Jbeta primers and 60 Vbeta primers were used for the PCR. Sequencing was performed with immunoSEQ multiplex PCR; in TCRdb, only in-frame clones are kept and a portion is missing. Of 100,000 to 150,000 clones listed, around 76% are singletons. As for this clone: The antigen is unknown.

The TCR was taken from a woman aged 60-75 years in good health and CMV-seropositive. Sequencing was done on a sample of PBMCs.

The CDR3 reads CASSAGGSYNSPLHF. CDR3 DNA: TGTGCCAGCAGCGCCGGGGGATCCTATAATTCACCCCTCCACTTT. The V call is TRBV2, the J call TRBJ1-6; possibly TRBD1 for D (5 bases). V lost 6 bases, J lost 1 base, and 10 bases lay in between. CDR1 SNHLY and CDR2 FYNNEI come from the germline V gene. CDR3 size: 15 residues.